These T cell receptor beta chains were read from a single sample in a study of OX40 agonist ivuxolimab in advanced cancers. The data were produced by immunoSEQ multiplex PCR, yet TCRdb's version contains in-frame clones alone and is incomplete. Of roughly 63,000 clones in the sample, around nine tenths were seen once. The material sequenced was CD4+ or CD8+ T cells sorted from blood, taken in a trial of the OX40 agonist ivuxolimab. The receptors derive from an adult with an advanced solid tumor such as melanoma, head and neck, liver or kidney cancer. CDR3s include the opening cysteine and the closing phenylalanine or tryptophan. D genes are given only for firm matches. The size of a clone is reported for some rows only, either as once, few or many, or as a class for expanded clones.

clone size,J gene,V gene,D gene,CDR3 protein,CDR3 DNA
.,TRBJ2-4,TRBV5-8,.,CASSLPSGTLAYF,TGTGCCAGCAGCCTCCCCTCCGGGACCCTGGCCTACTTC
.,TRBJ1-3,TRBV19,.,CAVSGFSGNTIYF,TGTGCTGTAAGCGGATTCTCTGGAAACACCATATATTTT
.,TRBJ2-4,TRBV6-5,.,CASSPPQNIQYF,TGTGCCAGCAGCCCCCCCCAAAACATTCAGTACTTC
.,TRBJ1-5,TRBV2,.,CASTPKRSNQPQHF,TGTGCCAGCACGCCCAAACGGAGCAATCAGCCCCAGCATTTT
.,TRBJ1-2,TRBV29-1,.,CSVAQGYEANYGYTF,TGCAGCGTTGCCCAGGGATATGAAGCTAACTATGGCTACACCTTC
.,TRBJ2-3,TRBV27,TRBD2,CASSLLAGAGDTQYF,TGTGCCAGCAGTTTACTAGCGGGGGCCGGAGATACGCAGTATTTT
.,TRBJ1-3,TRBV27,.,CASSVLQNFSGNTIYF,TGTGCCAGCAGTGTCCTACAGAATTTCTCTGGAAACACCATATATTTT
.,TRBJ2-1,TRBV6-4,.,CASSDSVRNSEQFF,TGTGCCAGCAGTGACTCGGTGAGAAACAGTGAGCAGTTCTTC
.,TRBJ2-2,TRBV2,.,CASKGTGELFF,TGTGCCAGCAAGGGAACCGGGGAGCTGTTTTTT
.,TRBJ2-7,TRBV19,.,CASSISVTATGEQYF,TGTGCCAGTAGTATTTCAGTGACGGCCACAGGGGAGCAGTACTTC
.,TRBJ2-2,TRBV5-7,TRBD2,CASSLGLAGGLGSRELFF,TGTGCCAGCAGCTTGGGACTAGCGGGGGGACTCGGGTCTAGGGAGCTGTTTTTT
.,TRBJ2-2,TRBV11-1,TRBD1,CASSSTPLPGGNWAGELFF,TGTGCCAGCAGCTCAACACCTCTTCCAGGGGGCAATTGGGCCGGGGAGCTGTTTTTT
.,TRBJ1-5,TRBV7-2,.,CASSLSLGPGHDQPQHF,TGTGCCAGCAGCTTAAGCCTTGGACCGGGCCACGATCAGCCCCAGCATTTT
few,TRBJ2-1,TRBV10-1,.,CASSVGGSYNEQFF,TGCGCCAGCAGTGTGGGGGGCTCCTACAATGAGCAGTTCTTC
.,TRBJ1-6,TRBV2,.,CASSEEAGRDNSPLHF,TGTGCCAGCAGTGAAGAGGCAGGGAGGGATAATTCACCCCTCCACTTT